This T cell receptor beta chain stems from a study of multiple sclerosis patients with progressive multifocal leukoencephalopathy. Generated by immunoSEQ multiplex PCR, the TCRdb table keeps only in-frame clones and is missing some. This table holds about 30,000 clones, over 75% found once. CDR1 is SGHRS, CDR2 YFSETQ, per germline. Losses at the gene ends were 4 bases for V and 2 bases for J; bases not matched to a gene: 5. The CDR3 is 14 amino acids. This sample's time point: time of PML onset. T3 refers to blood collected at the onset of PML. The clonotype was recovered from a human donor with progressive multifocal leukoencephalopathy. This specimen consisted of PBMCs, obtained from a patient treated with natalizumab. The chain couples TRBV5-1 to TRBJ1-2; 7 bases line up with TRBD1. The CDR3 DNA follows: TGCGCCAGCAGCCCGACAGGGATCAACTATGGCTACACCTTC. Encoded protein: CASSPTGINYGYTF. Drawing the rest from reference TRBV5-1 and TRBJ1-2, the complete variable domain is KAGVTQTPRYLIKTRGQQVTLSCSPISGHRSVSWYQQTPGQGLQFLFEYFSETQRNKGNFPGRFSGRQFSNSRSEMNVSTLELGDSALYLCASSPTGINYGYTFGSGTRLTVV.